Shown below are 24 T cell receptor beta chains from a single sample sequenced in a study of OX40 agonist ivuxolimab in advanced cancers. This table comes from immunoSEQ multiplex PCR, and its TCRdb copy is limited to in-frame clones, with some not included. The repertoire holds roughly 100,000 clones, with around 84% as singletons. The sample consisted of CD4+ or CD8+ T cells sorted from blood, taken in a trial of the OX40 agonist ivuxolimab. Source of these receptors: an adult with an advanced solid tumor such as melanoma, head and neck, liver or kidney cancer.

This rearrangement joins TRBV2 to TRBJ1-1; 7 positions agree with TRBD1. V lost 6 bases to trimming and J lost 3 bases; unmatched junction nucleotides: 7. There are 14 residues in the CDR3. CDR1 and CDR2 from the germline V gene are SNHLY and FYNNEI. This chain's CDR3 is CASSADRWDTEAFF. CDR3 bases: TGTGCCAGCAGCGCGGACAGGTGGGACACTGAAGCTTTCTTT.

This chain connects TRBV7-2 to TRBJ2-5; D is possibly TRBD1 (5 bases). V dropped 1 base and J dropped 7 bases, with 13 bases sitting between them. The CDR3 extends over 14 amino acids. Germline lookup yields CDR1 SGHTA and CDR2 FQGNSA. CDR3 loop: CASSLVTGWGTQYF. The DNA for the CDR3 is TGTGCCAGCAGCTTAGTAACAGGTTGGGGGACCCAGTACTTC.

In nucleotides, the CDR3 is TGCGCCAGCAGTGAAAGCGGGGGGCCGGCAGATACGCAGTATTTT. Amino acid sequence: CASSESGGPADTQYF. The chain joins TRBV10-1 to TRBJ2-3; 9 nucleotides align to TRBD2. CDR1 is WNHNN, CDR2 SYGVQD, per germline (reference sequence). This CDR3 is 15 amino acids long. Trimming at V came to 3 bases and at J to 4 bases, leaving 5 bases not matched to a gene.

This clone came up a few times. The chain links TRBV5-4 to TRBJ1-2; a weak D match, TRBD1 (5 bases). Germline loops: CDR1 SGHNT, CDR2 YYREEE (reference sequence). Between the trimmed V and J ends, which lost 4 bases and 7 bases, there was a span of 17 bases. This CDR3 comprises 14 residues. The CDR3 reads CASSDGERRGGYTF. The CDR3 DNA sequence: TGTGCCAGCAGCGACGGGGAGAGGAGGGGTGGCTACACCTTC.

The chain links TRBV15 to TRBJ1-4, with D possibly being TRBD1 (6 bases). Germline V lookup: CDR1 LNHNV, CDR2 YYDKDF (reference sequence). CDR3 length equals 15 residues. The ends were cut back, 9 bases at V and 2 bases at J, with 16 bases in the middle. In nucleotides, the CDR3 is TGTGCCACAAACGTCCAGGGGCGTACTAATGAAAAACTGTTTTTT. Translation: CATNVQGRTNEKLFF.

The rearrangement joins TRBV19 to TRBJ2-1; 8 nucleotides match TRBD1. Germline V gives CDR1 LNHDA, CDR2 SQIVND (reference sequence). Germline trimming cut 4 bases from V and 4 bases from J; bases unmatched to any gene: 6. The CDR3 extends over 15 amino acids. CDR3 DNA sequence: TGTGCCAGTAGTACCCGACAGGGGCGTTACAATGAGCAGTTCTTC. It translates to CASSTRQGRYNEQFF.

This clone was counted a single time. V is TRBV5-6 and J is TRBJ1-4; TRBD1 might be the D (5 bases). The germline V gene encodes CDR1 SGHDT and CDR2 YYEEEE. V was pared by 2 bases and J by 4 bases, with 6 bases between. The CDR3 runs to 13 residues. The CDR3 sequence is CASSFGGNEKLFF. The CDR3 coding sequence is TGTGCCAGCAGCTTCGGGGGTAATGAAAAACTGTTTTTT.

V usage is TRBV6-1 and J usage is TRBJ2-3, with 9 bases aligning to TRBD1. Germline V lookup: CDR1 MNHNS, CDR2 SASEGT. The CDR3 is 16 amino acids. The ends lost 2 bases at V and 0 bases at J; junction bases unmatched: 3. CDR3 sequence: CASSERGTGSTDTQYF. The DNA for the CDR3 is TGTGCCAGCAGTGAAAGAGGGACAGGGAGCACAGATACGCAGTATTTT.

This chain's CDR3 is CASSPDEGEKLFF. The CDR3 DNA reads as TGTGCCAGCTCACCAGACGAAGGGGAAAAACTGTTTTTT. The genes are TRBV18 and TRBJ1-4; D is uncertain. This CDR3 contains 13 residues. The germline gives CDR1 KGHSH, CDR2 LQKENI. Deletions cut 2 bases from V and 8 bases from J, with 9 bases between.

The CDR3 is CAISTLAGGNNEQFF. The CDR3 DNA reads as TGTGCCATCAGTACCCTAGCGGGGGGTAACAATGAGCAGTTCTTC. J is TRBJ2-1 and V is TRBV10-3, with 11 positions matching TRBD2. The CDR3 length is 15 residues. Looked up from germline, CDR1 is ENHRY and CDR2 is SYGVKD. V lost 5 bases and J lost 5; bases outside the gene matches: 5.

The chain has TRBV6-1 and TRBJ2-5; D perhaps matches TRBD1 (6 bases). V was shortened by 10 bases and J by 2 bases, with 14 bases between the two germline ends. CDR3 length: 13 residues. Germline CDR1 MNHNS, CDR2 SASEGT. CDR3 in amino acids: CATLGQLQETQYF. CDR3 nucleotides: TGTGCCACCCTCGGACAGCTTCAAGAGACCCAGTACTTC.

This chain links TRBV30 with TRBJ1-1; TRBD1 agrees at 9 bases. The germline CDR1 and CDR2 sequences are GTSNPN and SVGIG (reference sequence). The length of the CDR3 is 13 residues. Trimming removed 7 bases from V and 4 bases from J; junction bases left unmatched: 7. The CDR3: CASEGQGGTEAFF. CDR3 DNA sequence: TGTGCCTCTGAGGGACAGGGAGGCACTGAAGCTTTCTTT.

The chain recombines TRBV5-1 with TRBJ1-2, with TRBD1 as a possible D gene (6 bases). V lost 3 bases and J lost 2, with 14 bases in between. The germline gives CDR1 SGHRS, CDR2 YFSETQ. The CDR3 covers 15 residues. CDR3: CASSSNRVENYGYTF. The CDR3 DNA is TGCGCCAGCAGCTCGAACAGGGTTGAGAACTATGGCTACACCTTC.

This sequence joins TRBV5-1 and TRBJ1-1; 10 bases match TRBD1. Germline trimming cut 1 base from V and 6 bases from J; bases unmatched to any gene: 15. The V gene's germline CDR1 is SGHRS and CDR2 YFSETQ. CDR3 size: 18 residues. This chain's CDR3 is CASSLTGYPGTGVSEAFF. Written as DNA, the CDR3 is TGCGCCAGCAGCTTGACGGGGTACCCCGGGACAGGGGTTTCTGAAGCTTTCTTT.

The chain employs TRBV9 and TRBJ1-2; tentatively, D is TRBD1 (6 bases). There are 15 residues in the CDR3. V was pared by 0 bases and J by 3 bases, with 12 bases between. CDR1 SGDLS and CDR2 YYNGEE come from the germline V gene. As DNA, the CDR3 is TGTGCCAGCAGCGTAGACCAGGGGCTGGACTATGGCTACACCTTC. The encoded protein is CASSVDQGLDYGYTF.

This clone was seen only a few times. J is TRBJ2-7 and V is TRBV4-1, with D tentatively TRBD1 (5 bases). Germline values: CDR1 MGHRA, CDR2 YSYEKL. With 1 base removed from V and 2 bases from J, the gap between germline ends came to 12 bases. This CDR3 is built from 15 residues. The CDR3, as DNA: TGCGCCAGCAGCCAAGCTGACAGAACTCCCTACGAGCAGTACTTC. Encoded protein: CASSQADRTPYEQYF.

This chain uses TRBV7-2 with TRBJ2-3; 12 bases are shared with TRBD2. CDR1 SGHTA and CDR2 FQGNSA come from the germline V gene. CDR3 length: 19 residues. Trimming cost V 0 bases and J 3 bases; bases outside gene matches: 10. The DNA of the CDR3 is TGTGCCAGCAGCTTAGCGCGGGCTAGGACTAGCGGGGCAACAGATACGCAGTATTTT. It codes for CASSLARARTSGATDTQYF.

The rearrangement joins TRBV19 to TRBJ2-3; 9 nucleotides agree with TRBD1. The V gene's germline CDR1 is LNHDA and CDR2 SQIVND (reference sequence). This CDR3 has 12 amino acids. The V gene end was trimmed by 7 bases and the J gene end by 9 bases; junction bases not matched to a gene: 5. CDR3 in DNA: TGTGCCAGTAACAGACAGGGGGAAACGCAGTATTTT. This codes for CASNRQGETQYF.

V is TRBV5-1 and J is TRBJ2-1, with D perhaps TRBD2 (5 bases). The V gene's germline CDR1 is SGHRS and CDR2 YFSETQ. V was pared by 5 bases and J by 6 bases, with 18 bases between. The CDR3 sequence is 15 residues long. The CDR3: CASRLPGSVGNEQFF. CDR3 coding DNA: TGCGCCAGCAGGCTTCCGGGATCCGTCGGCAATGAGCAGTTCTTC.

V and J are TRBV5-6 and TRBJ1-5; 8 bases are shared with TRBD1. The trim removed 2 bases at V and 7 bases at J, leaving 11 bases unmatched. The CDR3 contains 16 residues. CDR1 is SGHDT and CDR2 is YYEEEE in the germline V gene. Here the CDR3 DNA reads TGTGCCAGCAGCTTCGGTCCGGGACAGGTGAGCCAGCCCCAGCATTTT. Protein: CASSFGPGQVSQPQHF.

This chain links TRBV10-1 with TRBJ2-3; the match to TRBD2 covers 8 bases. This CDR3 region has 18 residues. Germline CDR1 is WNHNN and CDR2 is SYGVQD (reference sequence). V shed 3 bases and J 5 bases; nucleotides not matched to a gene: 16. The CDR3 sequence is CASSEPSRGGRYRDTQYF. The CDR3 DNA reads TGCGCCAGCAGTGAACCATCTCGGGGGGGACGCTACAGAGATACGCAGTATTTT.

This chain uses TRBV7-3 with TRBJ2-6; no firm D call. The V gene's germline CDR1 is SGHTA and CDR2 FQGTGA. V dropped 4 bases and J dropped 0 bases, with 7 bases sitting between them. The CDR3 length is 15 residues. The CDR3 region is CASSSGSSGANVLTF. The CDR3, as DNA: TGTGCCAGCAGCTCCGGGTCCTCTGGGGCCAACGTCCTGACTTTC.

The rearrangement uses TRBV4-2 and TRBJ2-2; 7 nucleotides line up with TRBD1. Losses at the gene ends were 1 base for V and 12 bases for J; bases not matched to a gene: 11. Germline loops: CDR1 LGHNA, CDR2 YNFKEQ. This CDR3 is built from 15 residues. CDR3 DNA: TGTGCCAGCAGCCAAGTCCAGGACAGGAGAGATAAGCTGTTTTTT. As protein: CASSQVQDRRDKLFF.

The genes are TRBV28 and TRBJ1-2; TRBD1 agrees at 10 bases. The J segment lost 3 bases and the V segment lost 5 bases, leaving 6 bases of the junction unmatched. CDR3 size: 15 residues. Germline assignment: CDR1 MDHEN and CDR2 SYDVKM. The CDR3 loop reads CASSPDRGRDYGYTF. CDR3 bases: TGTGCCAGCAGTCCCGACAGGGGGCGAGACTATGGCTACACCTTC.